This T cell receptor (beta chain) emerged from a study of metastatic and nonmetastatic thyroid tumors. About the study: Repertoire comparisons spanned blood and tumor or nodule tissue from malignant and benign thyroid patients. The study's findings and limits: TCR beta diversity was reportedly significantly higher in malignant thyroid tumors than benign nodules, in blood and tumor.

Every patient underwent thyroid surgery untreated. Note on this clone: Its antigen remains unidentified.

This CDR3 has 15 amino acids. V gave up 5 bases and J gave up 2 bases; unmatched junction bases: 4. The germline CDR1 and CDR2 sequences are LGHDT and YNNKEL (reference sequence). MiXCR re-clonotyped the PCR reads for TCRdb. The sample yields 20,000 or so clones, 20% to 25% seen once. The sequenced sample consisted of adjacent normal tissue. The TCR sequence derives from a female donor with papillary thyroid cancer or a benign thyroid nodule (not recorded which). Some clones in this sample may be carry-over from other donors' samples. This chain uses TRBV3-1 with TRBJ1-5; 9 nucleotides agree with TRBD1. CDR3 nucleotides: TGTGCCAGCAGCTTGGACAGGGGAGGCAATCAGCCCCAGCATTTT. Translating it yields CASSLDRGGNQPQHF.